Each of the 8 T cell receptor beta chains below was sequenced from the same sample in a study of T cell clonality in common variable immunodeficiency. General study findings and limits: Fewer deletions and N-nucleotide insertions were reportedly seen in common variable immunodeficiency TCR beta sequences.

The data were produced by immunoSEQ multiplex PCR, yet TCRdb's version contains in-frame clones alone and is incomplete. The sample yields about 18,000 clones, without any singletons. No antigen has been assigned to these receptors. The material sequenced was peripheral blood mononuclear cells. These receptors were obtained from a human donor with common variable immunodeficiency.

This clone was found many times. The read falls 3 residues short of the CDR3 end, and the missing part is taken from the germline J gene. This chain joins TRBV19 and TRBJ2-7; 8 positions match TRBD2. Germline V gene lookup returns CDR1 LNHDA and CDR2 SQIVND (reference sequence). The V and J ends lost 7 bases and 1 base, in that order; junction bases with no gene match: 12. The CDR3 totals 16 residues. Partial CDR3 DNA: TGTGCCAGTACGGGGGGGGGCAGCGGTCCGTCCTACGAG. This codes for CASTGGGSGPSYE. The entire CDR3 sequence reads CASTGGGSGPSYEQYF.

This clone was detected a few times. A read error is possible here, since a much larger clone lies one base away. The read ends 3 residues before the CDR3 terminus; that terminus is restored from the germline J gene. The genes are TRBV7-3 and TRBJ2-3; D gene ambiguous. The CDR3 runs 13 residues. In germline, CDR1 is SGHTA, CDR2 FQGTGA. The CDR3: CSSSSRSTDTQYF. CDR3 bases read: TGTTCCAGCAGCTCAAGGAGCACAGATACG.

This clone has at least ten counts. From the germline J gene comes the end of the CDR3, since the read stops 3 residues before it. The chain carries TRBV5-5 and TRBJ2-1; 8 bases line up with TRBD2. The V segment lost 6 bases and the J segment 5 bases; nucleotides outside the gene matches: 4. CDR1 and CDR2 from the germline V gene are SGHKS and YYEKEE (reference sequence). There are 13 residues in the CDR3. CDR3: CASTPGLDNEQFF. CDR3 bases read: TGTGCCAGCACGCCGGGACTAGACAATGAG.

There are many counts of this clone. Read data end 3 residues before the CDR3 end; the end is taken from the germline J gene. The chain is built from TRBV29-1 and TRBJ2-5, with 9 bases lining up with TRBD2. The CDR3 has 15 amino acids. Germline CDR1 and CDR2: SQVTM and ANQGSEA. Trimming cost V 3 bases and J 4 bases; bases outside gene matches: 9. The CDR3 region is CSVDGSSGIIETQYF. Incomplete CDR3 DNA: TGCAGCGTTGACGGGTCTAGCGGGATTATAGAGACC.

This clone was recorded at least ten times. The read gets to within 3 residues of the CDR3 end, and the germline J gene fills in the rest. This chain uses TRBV6-1 with TRBJ1-5; possible D gene TRBD1, 6 bases. The CDR3 consists of 16 residues. Per the germline V gene, CDR1 is MNHNS and CDR2 is SASEGT. The V end was cut by 4 bases, the J end by 4 bases, with 17 bases between. CDR3 DNA (partial): TGTGCCAGCAGTGCCATTGGGGGCAGGGGTAATCAGCCC. Translating it yields CASSAIGGRGNQP. The entire CDR3 is CASSAIGGRGNQPQHF.

This clone came up many times. With the read ending 3 residues before the CDR3 end, the germline J gene is used to fill in that end. The V and J genes are TRBV9 and TRBJ1-2; 8 bases line up with TRBD1. CDR1 and CDR2 from the germline V gene are SGDLS and YYNGEE. This CDR3 spans 12 amino acids. Here the CDR3 reads CASSGTGSDYTF. The CDR3 bases that were read are TGTGCCAGCAGCGGGACAGGGTCCGAC.

The sample holds many counts of this clone. The CDR3 extends 3 residues past the end of the read, so its final part is completed from the germline J gene. The chain employs TRBV27 and TRBJ1-1; 8 bases agree with TRBD1. Germline V gives CDR1 MNHEY, CDR2 SMNVEV (reference sequence). The CDR3 is 15 residues long. V was pared by 5 bases and J by 1 base, with 6 bases of the junction left unmatched. CDR3 sequence: CASSNPGQANTEAFF. The CDR3 bases that were read are TGTGCCAGCAGTAACCCGGGACAGGCGAACACTGAA.

This clone was recorded at least ten times. The read stops 3 residues short of the end of the CDR3; the missing end is completed from the germline J gene. J is TRBJ1-1 and V is TRBV7-9; 8 bases are shared with TRBD1. In germline, CDR1 is SEHNR, CDR2 FQNEAQ (reference sequence). V shed 4 bases, J shed 1 base, and the junction held 5 bases outside the gene matches. CDR3 length: 15 amino acids. CDR3 in amino acids: CASSSRQGPNTEAFF. The sequenced part of the CDR3 DNA is TGTGCCAGCAGCTCCCGACAGGGGCCGAACACTGAA.